This T cell receptor beta chain was retrieved from a study of T-cell memory formation after mild COVID-19. On the study more broadly: Clustering of TCRs was largely donor specific.

This clonotype has a handful of counts. MiXCR, run by TCRdb on the 5' RACE reads, gives a single entry per CDR3 protein. The repertoire holds 92,000 or so distinct CDR3 sequences, with approximately 15% as singletons. The V end was cut by 8 bases, the J end by 6 bases, with 13 bases between. CDR3 length equals 13 residues. Germline V gene lookup returns CDR1 SNHLY and CDR2 FYNNEI. The TCR was taken from a man aged 18-30 years who had mild COVID-19 (a few samples of this study predate the infection). Cell type and time point are not known. The sequencing input was PBMCs or a T cell subset sorted from them (not recorded which). The chain employs TRBV2 and TRBJ2-2; possible D gene TRBD1, 6 bases. CDR3 in DNA: TGTGCCAGCTCGCTTGCAGGGGCCGGGGAGCTGTTTTTT. Residues: CASSLAGAGELFF.